The 14 T cell receptor beta chains reported below all come from one sample, sequenced in a study of shared clonotypes between healthy human individuals. Repertoires were generated with immunoSEQ multiplex PCR, while TCRdb's copy carries only in-frame clones and drops some. This table has around 1.4 million clones, around 98.5% appearing once. The sequencing input was naive CD4+ T cells sorted from blood. Subset indicated: CD45RA+ positively selected. The receptor source for this set is a man younger than 40 in good health.

The J gene is TRBJ1-5, the V gene TRBV15; D unclear. The V end lost 0 bases, the J end lost 4 bases, and 7 bases lay between the germline ends. The CDR3 sequence is 14 residues long. Per the germline V gene, CDR1 is LNHNV and CDR2 is YYDKDF (reference sequence). CDR3 region: CATSRDDTNQPQHF. The CDR3 nucleotides are TGTGCCACCAGCAGAGATGATACTAATCAGCCCCAGCATTTT.

The gene calls are TRBV5-1 and TRBJ2-2, with D tentatively TRBD2 (5 bases). The CDR3 has 12 residues. V gave up 5 bases and J gave up 7 bases, with 9 bases separating them. CDR1 is SGHRS, CDR2 YFSETQ, per germline. The CDR3: CASRLEVGELFF. DNA of the CDR3: TGCGCCAGCAGACTAGAGGTCGGGGAGCTGTTTTTT.

The gene calls are TRBV11-3 and TRBJ1-3, with unresolved D. Germline-derived CDR1 and CDR2 are SGHNT and YENEEA. CDR3 size: 15 residues. Trimming left V 0 bases short and J 2 bases short, with 8 bases between. CDR3: CASSLDSKTGNTIYF. The CDR3 bases are TGTGCCAGCAGCTTAGACAGCAAAACTGGAAACACCATATATTTT.

The rearrangement uses TRBV30 and TRBJ2-1; unclear D gene. The V end was cut by 6 bases, the J end by 0 bases, with 12 bases between. The V gene's germline CDR1 is GTSNPN and CDR2 SVGIG (reference sequence). This CDR3 contains 14 residues. This CDR3 reads CACWAVSSYNEQFF. Here the CDR3 DNA reads TGTGCCTGCTGGGCCGTAAGCTCCTACAATGAGCAGTTCTTC.

The gene calls are TRBV7-6 and TRBJ1-3, with D unresolved. CDR3 length: 15 residues. Trimming cost V 3 bases and J 3 bases, with 12 bases left between them. Germline assignment: CDR1 SGHVS and CDR2 FNYEAQ. The CDR3 reads CASSLESADGNTIYF. The DNA for the CDR3 is TGTGCCAGCAGCTTGGAGTCAGCTGATGGAAACACCATATATTTT.

The chain uses TRBV5-4 and TRBJ1-2, with TRBD1 identical over 9 bases. This CDR3 is built from 15 residues. Looked up from germline, CDR1 is SGHNT and CDR2 is YYREEE (reference sequence). J lost 13 bases, V lost 0 bases, and 13 bases had no gene match. CDR3 nucleotide sequence: TGTGCCAGCAGCTTGGCTGGTCTCTCCGGGACAGGGTTCACCTTC. It codes for CASSLAGLSGTGFTF.

This clone appeared a single time. This chain joins TRBV4-1 and TRBJ2-4, with 9 positions matching TRBD1. V lost 2 bases to trimming and J lost 12 bases; unmatched junction nucleotides: 11. Germline loops: CDR1 MGHRA, CDR2 YSYEKL. The CDR3 length is 15 residues. The CDR3, as DNA: TGCGCCAGCAGCCAACCTATGCGGACAGGGGACCCTCAGTACTTC. This codes for CASSQPMRTGDPQYF.

The CDR3, as DNA: TGTGCCAGCAGCCCCCGATGGGGGGCTCCGACAGATACGCAGTATTTT. Translating it yields CASSPRWGAPTDTQYF. This rearrangement joins TRBV9 to TRBJ2-3; D tentatively fits TRBD1 or TRBD2 (6 bases each). Germline lookup yields CDR1 SGDLS and CDR2 YYNGEE. The V and J ends lost 4 bases and 3 bases respectively, with 18 bases between them. The CDR3 loop spans 16 amino acids.

The chain couples TRBV12-5 to TRBJ2-3; the match to TRBD2 covers 13 bases. The V segment lost 0 bases and the J segment 8 bases; nucleotides outside the gene matches: 8. The CDR3 has 17 residues. Germline V gene sequence: CDR1 LGHNT, CDR2 FRNRAP. The CDR3 nucleotides are TGTGCTAGTGGTTTGGTAGGACTAGCGGGAGATTCCGGTACGCAGTATTTT. This translates into CASGLVGLAGDSGTQYF.

The chain has TRBV5-1 and TRBJ2-7, with 11 bases fitting TRBD2. Germline lookup yields CDR1 SGHRS and CDR2 YFSETQ. The CDR3 loop spans 14 amino acids. Losses at the gene ends were 5 bases for V and 3 bases for J; bases not matched to a gene: 4. The CDR3 loop reads CASRLLAGDYEQYF. CDR3 coding DNA: TGCGCCAGCAGACTACTAGCGGGAGACTACGAGCAGTACTTC.

This chain joins TRBV18 and TRBJ1-2; D call uncertain. The CDR3 totals 11 residues. Germline CDR1 is KGHSH and CDR2 is LQKENI. The V end was cut by 3 bases, the J end by 8 bases, with 7 bases between. CDR3 protein: CASSPEWGYTF. The DNA of the CDR3 is TGTGCCAGCTCACCCGAATGGGGCTACACCTTC.

This clone was seen once. The J gene is TRBJ2-2, the V gene TRBV18, with no clear D. Germline lookup yields CDR1 KGHSH and CDR2 LQKENI. Trimming left V 1 base short and J 6 bases short, with 15 bases between. The CDR3 is 16 residues long. This CDR3 reads CASSPRIAIPAGELFF. In DNA form, the CDR3 reads TGTGCCAGCTCACCACGTATAGCCATCCCGGCCGGGGAGCTGTTTTTT.

V is TRBV29-1 and J is TRBJ2-7; 15 bases are a match to TRBD2. CDR1 and CDR2 from the germline V gene are SQVTM and ANQGSEA. Trimming at V came to 6 bases and at J to 4 bases, leaving 4 bases not matched to a gene. The CDR3 is 14 residues long. CDR3 coding DNA: TGCAGCGTGAAAGGGACTAGCGGGAGGTACGAGCAGTACTTC. Amino acid sequence: CSVKGTSGRYEQYF.

V usage is TRBV6-5 and J usage is TRBJ2-7; D is perhaps TRBD1 or TRBD2 (6 bases each). Deletions cut 6 bases from V and 0 bases from J, with 15 bases between. Germline values: CDR1 MNHEY, CDR2 SVGAGI. The CDR3 extends over 15 amino acids. The CDR3 DNA sequence: TGTGCCAGCAGGAAACAGGGAGGCAGCTCCTACGAGCAGTACTTC. Amino acids: CASRKQGGSSYEQYF.